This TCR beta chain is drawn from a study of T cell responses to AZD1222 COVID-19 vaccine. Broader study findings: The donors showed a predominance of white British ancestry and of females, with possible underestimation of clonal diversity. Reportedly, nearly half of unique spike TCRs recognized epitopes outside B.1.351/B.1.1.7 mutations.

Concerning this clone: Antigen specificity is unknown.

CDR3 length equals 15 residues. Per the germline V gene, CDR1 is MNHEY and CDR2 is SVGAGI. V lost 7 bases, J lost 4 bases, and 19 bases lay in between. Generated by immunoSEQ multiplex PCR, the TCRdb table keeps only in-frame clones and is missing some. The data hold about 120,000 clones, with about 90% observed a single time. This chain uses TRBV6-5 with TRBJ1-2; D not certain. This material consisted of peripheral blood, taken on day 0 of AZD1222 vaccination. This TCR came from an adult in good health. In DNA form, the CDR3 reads TGTGCCAGCAACCTTACTCCCGAACACGGCTATGGCTACACCTTC. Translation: CASNLTPEHGYGYTF.